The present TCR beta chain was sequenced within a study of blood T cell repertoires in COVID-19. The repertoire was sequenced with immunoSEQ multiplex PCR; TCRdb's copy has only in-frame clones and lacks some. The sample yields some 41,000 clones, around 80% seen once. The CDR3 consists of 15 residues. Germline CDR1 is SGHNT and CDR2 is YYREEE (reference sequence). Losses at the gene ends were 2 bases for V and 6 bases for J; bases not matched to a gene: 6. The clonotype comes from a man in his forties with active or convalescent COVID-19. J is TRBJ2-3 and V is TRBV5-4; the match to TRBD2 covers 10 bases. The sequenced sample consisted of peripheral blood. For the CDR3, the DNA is TGTGCCAGCAGCTTATGGGATAGCGGGAGGGATACGCAGTATTTT. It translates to CASSLWDSGRDTQYF.